One T cell receptor beta chain is described in this entry. The sample is drawn from a study of blood T cell repertoires in COVID-19. Turning to the study itself: In each case, the material was cDNA or gDNA derived from T cells, B-cell-depleted T cells, or PBMCs.

The CDR3 is 14 amino acids. The ends lost 4 bases at V and 4 bases at J; junction bases unmatched: 4. Germline CDR1 reads LGHDT; CDR2 reads YNNKEL (reference sequence). Source study methods: Amplifying reference gene primers gave estimates of nucleated cell counts. TCRdb's copy holds only in-frame clones and misses some; the assay was immunoSEQ multiplex PCR. The V and J calls and the clone size are those of that table, but D and trimming were determined from the DNA. The repertoire holds roughly 380,000 clones, 81% seen once, with approximately 1% in the top ten. Sequencing was carried out using peripheral blood. This sequence was found in a human donor with acute or convalescent COVID-19. The donor label of this sample is uncertain. The chain employs TRBV3-1 (or the pseudogene TRBV3-2) and TRBJ1-2, with TRBD1 matching 9 bases. DNA for the CDR3: TGTGCCAGCAGCCGTGGGACAGGGTTCTATGGCTACACCTTC. The encoded protein is CASSRGTGFYGYTF.